This TCR beta chain was captured in a study of blood T cell repertoires in COVID-19. In the study overall: COVID-19 samples collected from the United States, Italy and Spain covered acute and convalescent phases.

This table comes from immunoSEQ multiplex PCR, and its TCRdb copy is limited to in-frame clones, with some not included. The table records roughly 70,000 clones, about 90% of them present only once. CDR1 MRHNA and CDR2 SNTAGT come from the germline V gene. The CDR3 extends over 17 amino acids. V lost 0 bases, J lost 3 bases, and 7 bases stayed unmatched. The clonotype was recovered from a man between 50 and 59 years old with COVID-19, enrolled during active disease. This rearrangement joins TRBV6-4 to TRBJ2-2; 7 positions match TRBD2. Material: peripheral blood. DNA for the CDR3: TGTGCCAGCAGTGACTCGGTGGGCGGGAGAGACACCGGGGAGCTGTTTTTT. It codes for CASSDSVGGRDTGELFF.